One sample yielded the 7 T cell receptor beta chains listed below, sequenced in a study of control samples from healthy donors and cancer patients. Profiled with immunoSEQ multiplex PCR; TCRdb holds only in-frame clones, not every one. The repertoire has some 74,000 clones, 94% of them found once; the top ten carry under 3.5%. Sequenced material: blood. These receptors were taken from a woman aged 25 to 39 in good health.

The V call is TRBV6-5, the J call TRBJ2-7; 8 bases align to TRBD1. Trimming took 6 bases from V and 2 from J; bases not matched to a gene: 6. The CDR3 runs 14 residues. Looked up from germline, CDR1 is MNHEY and CDR2 is SVGAGI. The CDR3 DNA is TGTGCCAGCAGCAGGGGGCGCGGAGCCTACGAGCAGTACGTC. Translation: CASSRGRGAYEQYV.

This chain's CDR3 is CASSVGTAGVHYGYTF. Written as DNA, the CDR3 is TGTGCCAGCAGTGTAGGGACGGCGGGGGTTCACTATGGCTACACCTTC. The chain is built from TRBV6-1 and TRBJ1-2; a possible D gene is TRBD1 (5 bases). The CDR3 extends over 16 amino acids. Trimming stripped 4 bases from V and 3 bases from J, with 18 bases between. Germline V gene data show CDR1 as MNHNS and CDR2 as SASEGT.

The V and J genes are TRBV28 and TRBJ1-1, with D possibly matching TRBD1 (6 bases). V was shortened by 3 bases and J by 1 base, with 18 bases between the two germline ends. The CDR3 sequence is 17 residues long. Per germline, CDR1 MDHEN and CDR2 SYDVKM. CDR3 amino acids: CASSFPTMGTPNTEAFF. CDR3 in DNA: TGTGCCAGCAGTTTCCCCACCATGGGGACACCGAACACTGAAGCTTTCTTT.

The chain employs TRBV19 and TRBJ2-1, with 12 positions matching TRBD2. With 4 bases clipped from V and 9 bases from J, the junction kept 4 bases outside the gene matches. The CDR3 runs 14 residues. Looked up from germline, CDR1 is LNHDA and CDR2 is SQIVND (reference sequence). Written as DNA, the CDR3 is TGTGCCAGTAGTACTAGCGGGGGGGCTATTGAGCAGTTCTTC. It yields the protein CASSTSGGAIEQFF. Full variable domain (missing parts from reference TRBV19 and TRBJ2-1): DGGITQSPKYLFRKEGQNVTLSCEQNLNHDAMYWYRQDPGQGLRLIYYSQIVNDFQKGDIAEGYSVSREKKESFPLTVTSAQKNPTAFYLCASSTSGGAIEQFFGPGTRLTVL.

The chain joins TRBV18 to TRBJ1-2; D gene ambiguous. Germline V lookup: CDR1 KGHSH, CDR2 LQKENI. This CDR3 spans 16 amino acids. V was pared by 4 bases and J by 0 bases, with 15 bases between. The CDR3 protein is CASSQVFTDPNYGYTF. The CDR3 nucleotides read TGTGCCAGCTCACAGGTGTTTACAGACCCTAACTATGGCTACACCTTC.

The V gene is TRBV15, the J gene TRBJ1-2, with TRBD1 matching 11 bases. The V and J ends lost 3 bases and 3 bases, in that order; junction bases with no gene match: 3. The CDR3 totals 15 residues. CDR1 is LNHNV, CDR2 YYDKDF, per germline (reference sequence). CDR3 in DNA: TGTGCCACCAGCAGCCCGGGACAGGGGGACTATGGCTACACCTTC. Its protein is CATSSPGQGDYGYTF.

The rearrangement links TRBV24-1 to TRBJ1-1; weak D call: TRBD1 (5 bases). CDR1 and CDR2 from the germline V gene are KGHDR and SFDVKD. The CDR3 has 12 amino acids. Trimming cost V 2 bases and J 11 bases, with 11 bases left between them. The CDR3 sequence is CATSDYPGFAFF. CDR3 bases: TGTGCCACCAGTGATTACCCAGGGTTTGCTTTCTTT.